The 10 T cell receptor beta chains below come from one sample, sequenced in a study of blood T cell repertoires in COVID-19. Produced via immunoSEQ multiplex PCR; TCRdb's table is partial and in-frame only. This table holds about 69,000 clones, around 86% found once. The sequencing input was peripheral blood. These receptors were collected from a man younger than 45 with acute or convalescent COVID-19.

The chain recombines TRBV5-1 with TRBJ1-1, with 9 bases identical to TRBD1. The CDR3 is made up of 17 amino acids. With 1 base clipped from V and 6 bases from J, the junction kept 13 bases outside the gene matches. CDR1 and CDR2 from the germline V gene are SGHRS and YFSETQ. The CDR3 DNA reads as TGCGCCAGCAGCTTGAGGGGGACAGGGTCGGTCCACGCTGAAGCTTTCTTT. Residues: CASSLRGTGSVHAEAFF.

The V gene is TRBV19, the J gene TRBJ1-6; D is uncertain. Germline CDR1 LNHDA, CDR2 SQIVND (reference sequence). Trimming removed 8 bases at V and 7 bases at J, with 12 bases between. This CDR3 has 13 amino acids. DNA for the CDR3: TGTGCCAGTTCGGGCCGGGAGAATTCACCCCTCCACTTT. It specifies CASSGRENSPLHF.

The chain is built from TRBV27 and TRBJ2-5, with TRBD1 as a possible D gene (6 bases). This CDR3 contains 14 residues. The germline gives CDR1 MNHEY, CDR2 SMNVEV (reference sequence). The ends were cut back, 2 bases at V and 2 bases at J, with 9 bases in the middle. CDR3 protein: CASSLMTGQETQYF. CDR3 in DNA: TGTGCCAGCAGTTTAATGACAGGTCAAGAGACCCAGTACTTC.

This clone occurred once. The rearrangement links TRBV6-5 to TRBJ1-5, with D hard to call. Germline CDR1 MNHEY, CDR2 SVGAGI. V was cut by 7 bases and J by 8 bases, with 15 bases left in between. The CDR3 extends over 13 amino acids. Here the CDR3 reads CASTPFGAEPQHF. CDR3 sequence (DNA): TGTGCCAGCACCCCCTTTGGAGCAGAGCCCCAGCATTTT.

In this sample, this clone turned up once. This sequence joins TRBV9 and TRBJ2-3; 7 bases line up with TRBD1. The CDR3 contains 15 residues. Unmatched junction bases numbered 6, after V lost 3 bases and J lost 2 bases. Germline-derived CDR1 and CDR2 are SGDLS and YYNGEE. CDR3 nucleotides: TGTGCCAGCAGCGCCCGACAGGGTACCACAGATACGCAGTATTTT. The encoded protein is CASSARQGTTDTQYF.

The chain is built from TRBV7-3 and TRBJ2-2; possible D gene TRBD2, 5 bases. Germline values: CDR1 SGHTA, CDR2 FQGTGA. CDR3 size: 14 residues. V was cut by 2 bases and J by 1 base, with 5 bases left in between. The CDR3 sequence is CASSLRGNTGELFF. The DNA for the CDR3 is TGTGCCAGCAGCTTACGGGGGAACACCGGGGAGCTGTTTTTT. The whole variable domain, filled in from reference TRBV7-3 and TRBJ2-2, reads GAGVSQTPSNKVTEKGKYVELRCDPISGHTALYWYRQSLGQGPEFLIYFQGTGAADDSGLPNDRFFAVRPEGSVSTLKIQRTERGDSAVYLCASSLRGNTGELFFGEGSRLTVL.

CDR3 protein: CASSLGGQAVYF. In DNA form, the CDR3 reads TGTGCCAGCAGCTTGGGCGGCCAAGCTGTATATTTT. V usage is TRBV5-5 and J usage is TRBJ1-3; no firm D call. The V and J ends lost 0 bases and 14 bases respectively, with 12 bases between them. There are 12 residues in the CDR3. CDR1 and CDR2 from the germline V gene are SGHKS and YYEKEE (reference sequence).

V is TRBV18 and J is TRBJ1-2, with D perhaps TRBD1 (6 bases). The V gene's germline CDR1 is KGHSH and CDR2 LQKENI. The CDR3 loop spans 13 amino acids. Deletions cut 5 bases from V and 8 bases from J, with 15 bases between. CDR3 coding DNA: TGTGCCAGCTCAAACGGACAGCCAGGAGGCTACACCTTC. It encodes CASSNGQPGGYTF.

This chain joins TRBV5-1 and TRBJ1-4; possible D gene TRBD1, 5 bases. The CDR3 is made up of 14 amino acids. V was cut by 7 bases and J by 7 bases, with 17 bases left in between. Germline CDR1 is SGHRS and CDR2 is YFSETQ. In DNA, the CDR3 is TGCGCCAGCTCGCCGGGGGGTATGGTTGAAAAACTGTTTTTT. Its translation: CASSPGGMVEKLFF.

In this sample, this clone turned up once. The chain combines TRBV10-1 with TRBJ2-2; perhaps TRBD2 as D (5 bases). Germline CDR1 is WNHNN and CDR2 is SYGVQD (reference sequence). CDR3 length equals 17 residues. Trimming cost V 0 bases and J 5 bases, with 16 bases left between them. CDR3 DNA sequence: TGCGCCAGCAGTGAGTCGAACTGGGCGGGCCGGACCGGGGAGCTGTTTTTT. Encoded protein: CASSESNWAGRTGELFF.